These T cell receptor beta chains were read from a single sample in a study of T cell repertoires in cytomegalovirus infection. TCRdb re-derived calls from the reads in MiXCR, one entry per CDR3 protein. The table has around 350,000 distinct CDR3 sequences, about a sixth seen once. Sequenced material: PBMCs. These TCRs come from a human donor in good health (CMV status not recorded). Some clones in this sample may be carry-over from other donors' samples. CDR3s leave out the opening cysteine and the closing phenylalanine or tryptophan.

J gene	V gene	CDR3 protein
TRBJ2-7	TRBV12-3/TRBV12-4	ASSPGPTLEQY
TRBJ1-1	TRBV7-2	ASSLRGRRASTEAF
TRBJ1-5	TRBV7-2	ASSYGDRRSQPQH
TRBJ1-4	TRBV7-3	ASSPDRGGNEKLF
TRBJ2-4	TRBV12-3/TRBV12-4	ASRPTGGVNIQY
TRBJ1-5	TRBV5-1	ASSEAGARNQPQH
TRBJ2-1	TRBV4-3	ASSQDAGGKNEQF
TRBJ2-7	TRBV9	ASSANPGQVLRGDEQY
TRBJ1-2	TRBV12-3/TRBV12-4	ALRGPTYGYT
TRBJ2-3	TRBV7-9	ASSSTWGLAPEDTDTQY
TRBJ1-5	TRBV10-3	AIGDRERQPQH
TRBJ1-1	TRBV6-2/TRBV6-3	ASTTGGIWSTEAF
TRBJ2-5	TRBV6-1	ASRTPGETQY
TRBJ2-1	TRBV7-2	ASSLSSGTNNEQF
TRBJ1-6	TRBV19	ASSGTGHNSPLH
TRBJ1-4	TRBV4-1	ASRRTVFEKLF
TRBJ1-5	TRBV27	ASSLLGRSNQPQH
TRBJ2-7	TRBV7-8	ASSLGGPGAGYEQY
TRBJ2-5	TRBV28	ASSRTAKETQY
TRBJ2-2	TRBV5-6	ASSLVLAGSYTGELF
TRBJ2-1	TRBV7-2	ASSLQGVEVNEQF
TRBJ2-3	TRBV7-2	ASSSRQPTDTQY
TRBJ2-7	TRBV2	ASSVQSYEQY
TRBJ1-2	TRBV11-2	ASSLDNRVGAIEALNYGYT